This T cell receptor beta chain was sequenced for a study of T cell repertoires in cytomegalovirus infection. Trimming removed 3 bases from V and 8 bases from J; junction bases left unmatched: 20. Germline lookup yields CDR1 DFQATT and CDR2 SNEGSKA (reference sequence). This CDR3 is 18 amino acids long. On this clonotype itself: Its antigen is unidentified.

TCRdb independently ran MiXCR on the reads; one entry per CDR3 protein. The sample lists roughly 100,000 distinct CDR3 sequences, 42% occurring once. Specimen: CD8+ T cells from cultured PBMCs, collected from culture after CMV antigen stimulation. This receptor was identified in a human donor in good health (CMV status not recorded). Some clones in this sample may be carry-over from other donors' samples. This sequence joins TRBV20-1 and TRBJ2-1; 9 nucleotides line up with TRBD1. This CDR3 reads CSARLIKGTGWSGDEQFF. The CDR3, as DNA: TGCAGTGCTAGGTTAATTAAAGGGACAGGGTGGAGTGGGGATGAGCAGTTCTTC.